The clone carrying this T cell receptor beta chain was counted ten times or more. The target antigen is unknown. The CDR3 length is 16 residues. Trimming removed 4 bases from V and 4 bases from J; junction bases left unmatched: 7. Germline V gene data show CDR1 as SGHKS and CDR2 as YYEKEE (reference sequence). It was the library that attached unique molecular identifiers to individual cDNA molecules. In the original analysis: Samples had a median of 95,638 TCRs, ranging roughly 23,224 to 700,000. TCRdb re-called the RACE reads with MiXCR, one entry per CDR3 protein. In this record, the V and J calls reflect TCRdb's handling and not the investigators' own analysis. The top ten hold 1.5% to 1.7% of the sample, which has 65,000 to 80,000 distinct CDR3 sequences, about 8.6% seen once. Time point in this sample: healthy volunteer bleed at 6 weeks. Whole blood that had not been fractionated was the source of extracted total RNA.

This entry belongs to a study of human T cells and chemical hapten exposure. Overall study context: Minor volume differences among pooled libraries chiefly drove per-sample TCR yield variation. Whole-study results and caveats: TCRs above 1 in 1000 frequency stayed constant with DPC sensitization.

What was sequenced was whole blood. V gene TRBV5-5 combines with J gene TRBJ2-3; 12 bases agree with TRBD1. This receptor was identified in a male donor in good health. Some clones in this sample may be carry-over from other donors' samples. The CDR3 sequence: CASSLAGTGGSDTQYF. The CDR3 DNA is TGTGCCAGCAGCCTCGCCGGGACAGGGGGCTCAGATACGCAGTATTTT.